This TCR beta chain was captured in a study of T-cell reconstitution after alpha-beta-depleted transplantation in children. Whole-study results and caveats: After one year, T-cell counts and TCRbeta diversity mostly came from new T cells. It was reported that alpha-beta T cells came from several hundred expanded graft clones (about two months after transplant). In some patients, recipient T cells and intrathymic progenitors surviving conditioning explained high day-60 diversity.

Of note for this clonotype: Antigen: not known.

TCRbeta library construction was performed incorporating unique molecular identifiers. Via MiXCR, TCRdb re-called the PCR reads, giving one row per CDR3 protein. The sample includes approximately 190,000 distinct CDR3 sequences, approximately 8.4% of them seen just once. Source: PBMCs, mostly from graft donor cells, taken 360 days after TCRalphabeta/CD19-depleted stem cell transplant. The sequence derives from a male patient aged 2-15 years who had a stem cell transplant for acute myeloid leukemia, so the T cells may come from the graft donor.

The CDR3 coding sequence is TGCAGTGCTCCCCTCCGTCCGCGAGAGACCCAGTACTTC. It is translated as CSAPLRPRETQYF. The chain carries TRBV20-1 and TRBJ2-5, with unresolved D. V dropped 5 bases and J dropped 4 bases, with 14 bases sitting between them. Germline assignment: CDR1 DFQATT and CDR2 SNEGSKA (reference sequence). CDR3 length: 13 amino acids.